What follows is one T cell receptor (beta chain) and its context. Trimming shortened V by 5 bases and J by 0 bases, and 12 bases separated the two germline ends. CDR1 is SGHRS, CDR2 YFSETQ, per germline. The CDR3 sequence is 15 residues long. Assay used: immunoSEQ multiplex PCR; TCRdb lists only in-frame clones, some missing. The sample has 60,000 to 80,000 clones, about 86% seen once. This sample was taken from a study of OX40 agonist ivuxolimab in advanced cancers. This TCR derives from an adult with an advanced solid tumor such as melanoma, head and neck, liver or kidney cancer. This chain connects TRBV5-1 to TRBJ1-3; no clear D. The sample consisted of CD4+ or CD8+ T cells sorted from blood, taken in a trial of the OX40 agonist ivuxolimab. CDR3 in amino acids: CASSPAIGSGNTIYF. The CDR3 DNA reads TGCGCCAGCAGTCCCGCGATCGGCTCTGGAAACACCATATATTTT.